This paragraph covers one T cell receptor beta chain sequence. These data belong to a study of OX40 agonist ivuxolimab in advanced cancers. TCRdb keeps only in-frame clones here, not all; method: immunoSEQ multiplex PCR. The data show 95,000 to 150,000 clones, 85% to 95% seen once. Germline V gene sequence: CDR1 SGHKS, CDR2 YYEKEE (reference sequence). V lost 4 bases, J lost 4 bases, and 9 bases stayed unmatched. The CDR3 consists of 16 residues. The sample was CD4+ or CD8+ T cells sorted from blood, taken in a trial of the OX40 agonist ivuxolimab. The source of this sequence is an adult with an advanced solid tumor such as melanoma, head and neck, liver or kidney cancer. The V and J genes are TRBV5-5 and TRBJ1-3; 9 bases match TRBD1. This chain's CDR3 is CASSATGTGPGNTIYF. DNA of the CDR3: TGTGCCAGCAGCGCCACCGGGACAGGGCCGGGAAACACCATATATTTT.